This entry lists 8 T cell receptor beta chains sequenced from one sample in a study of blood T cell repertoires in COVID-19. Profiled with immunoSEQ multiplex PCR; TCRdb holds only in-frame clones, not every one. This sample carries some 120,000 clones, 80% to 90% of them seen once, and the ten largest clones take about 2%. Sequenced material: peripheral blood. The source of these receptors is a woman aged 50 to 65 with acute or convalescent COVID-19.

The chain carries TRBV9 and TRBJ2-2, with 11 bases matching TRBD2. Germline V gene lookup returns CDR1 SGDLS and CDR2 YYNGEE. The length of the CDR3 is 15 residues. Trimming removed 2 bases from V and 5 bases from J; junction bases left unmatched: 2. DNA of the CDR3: TGTGCCAGCAGCGTGTCTAGCGGGGGGACCGGGGAGCTGTTTTTT. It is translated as CASSVSSGGTGELFF.

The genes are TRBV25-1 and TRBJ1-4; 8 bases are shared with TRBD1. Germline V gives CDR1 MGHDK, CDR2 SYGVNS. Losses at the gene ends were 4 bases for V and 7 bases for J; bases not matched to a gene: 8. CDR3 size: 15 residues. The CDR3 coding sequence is TGTGCCAGCAGTGCTTACAGGGGGGAGTTTGAAAAACTGTTTTTT. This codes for CASSAYRGEFEKLFF.

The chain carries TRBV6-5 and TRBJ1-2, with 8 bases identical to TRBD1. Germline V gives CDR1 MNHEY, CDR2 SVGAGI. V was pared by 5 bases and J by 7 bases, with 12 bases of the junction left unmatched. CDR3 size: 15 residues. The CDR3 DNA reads TGTGCCAGCAGTCCCCAGGGGGCTAGGGCCTCTGGCTACACCTTC. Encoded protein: CASSPQGARASGYTF.

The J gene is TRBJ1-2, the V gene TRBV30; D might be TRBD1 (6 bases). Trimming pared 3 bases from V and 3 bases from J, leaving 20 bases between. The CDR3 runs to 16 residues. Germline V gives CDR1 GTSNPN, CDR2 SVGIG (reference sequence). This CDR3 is CAWSASPAGEDYGYTF. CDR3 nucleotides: TGTGCCTGGAGCGCAAGCCCCGCAGGGGAAGACTATGGCTACACCTTC.

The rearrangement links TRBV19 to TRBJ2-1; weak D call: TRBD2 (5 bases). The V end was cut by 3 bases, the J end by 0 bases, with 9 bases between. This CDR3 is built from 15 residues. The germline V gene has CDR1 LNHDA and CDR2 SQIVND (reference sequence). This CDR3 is CASSMDSSSYNEQFF. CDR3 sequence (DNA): TGTGCCAGTAGTATGGACTCGAGCTCCTACAATGAGCAGTTCTTC.

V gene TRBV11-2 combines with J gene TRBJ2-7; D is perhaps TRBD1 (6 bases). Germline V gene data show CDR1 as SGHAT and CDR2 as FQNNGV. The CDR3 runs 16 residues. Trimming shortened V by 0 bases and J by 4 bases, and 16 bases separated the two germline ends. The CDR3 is CASSLDRDTKSYEQYF. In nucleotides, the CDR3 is TGTGCCAGCAGCTTAGACCGGGACACCAAATCTTACGAGCAGTACTTC.

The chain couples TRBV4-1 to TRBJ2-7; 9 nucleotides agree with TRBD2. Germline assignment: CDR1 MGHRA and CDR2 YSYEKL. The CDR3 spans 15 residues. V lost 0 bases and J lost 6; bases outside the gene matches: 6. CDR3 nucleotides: TGCGCCAGCAGCCAAGAAGGCGGGGGGGTGCGCGAGCAGTACTTC. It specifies CASSQEGGGVREQYF.

The DNA of the CDR3 is TGTGCCAGCAGCTCATCTTCAGGGCTAGCGGGGGGGCCGTGGGAGACCCAGTACTTC. Translation gives CASSSSSGLAGGPWETQYF. This rearrangement joins TRBV3-1 (or the pseudogene TRBV3-2) to TRBJ2-5, with 12 bases that match TRBD2. The CDR3 covers 19 residues. The V gene's germline CDR1 is LGHDT and CDR2 YNNKEL (reference sequence). The trim removed 5 bases at V and 5 bases at J, leaving 18 bases unmatched.